The 7 T cell receptor beta chains below come from one sample, sequenced in a study of regulatory T cells in long-lasting Graves disease. The time point: persistent/refractory GD, antithyroid drugs over 5 years with positive TRAb. Generation of the TCR library employed RNA extracted from PBMCs. Researchers made TCR beta libraries by using iRepertoire HTBI primers and running Arm-PCR on CDR3 regions. MiXCR was run by TCRdb on the multiplex PCR reads, yielding one entry per CDR3 protein. The table shows 400,000 or so distinct CDR3 sequences, with around 24% occurring only once. This sample comprised peripheral blood mononuclear cells (PBMCs), obtained when the disease was refractory, from a patient treated with antithyroid drugs. These receptor sequences come from a female donor with Graves disease.

This clonotype was observed a few times. This sequence joins TRBV12-3 or TRBV12-4 and TRBJ2-5; no clear D gene. CDR3 length: 15 amino acids. V was trimmed by 2 bases and J by 2 bases, leaving 12 bases between them. The CDR3 nucleotides read TGTGCCAGCAGTTTAAATATCGGCTCACAAGAGACCCAGTACTTC. Its protein is CASSLNIGSQETQYF.

This sequence joins TRBV5-1 and TRBJ2-1; TRBD2 matches 7 bases. J was trimmed by 3 bases and V by 7 bases; bases with no gene match: 13. Germline V CDR1 and CDR2: SGHRS, YFSETQ. The CDR3 consists of 16 residues. The CDR3 spells CASSQRGSGFYNEQFF. In DNA form, the CDR3 reads TGCGCCAGCTCCCAGAGGGGTAGCGGGTTCTACAATGAGCAGTTCTTC. Full variable domain (outside the CDR3, taken from reference TRBV5-1 and TRBJ2-1): KAGVTQTPRYLIKTRGQQVTLSCSPISGHRSVSWYQQTPGQGLQFLFEYFSETQRNKGNFPGRFSGRQFSNSRSEMNVSTLELGDSALYLCASSQRGSGFYNEQFFGPGTRLTVL.

There are a few counts of this clonotype. The gene calls are TRBV28 and TRBJ1-4; D remains ambiguous. The CDR3 is 14 residues long. Trimming removed 7 bases at V and 10 bases at J, with 19 bases between. From germline, CDR1 is MDHEN and CDR2 SYDVKM. The chain's CDR3 is CASTPGGEAGKLFF. In DNA form, the CDR3 reads TGTGCCAGCACGCCCGGCGGTGAGGCTGGAAAACTGTTTTTT.

The chain employs TRBV29-1 and TRBJ2-7; perhaps TRBD1 as D (7 bases). CDR1 and CDR2 from the germline V gene are SQVTM and ANQGSEA. Trimming removed 4 bases from V and 4 bases from J, with 17 bases in between. The CDR3 sequence is 14 residues long. This CDR3 reads CSVVGGRAGYEQYF. The CDR3 DNA follows: TGCAGCGTTGTAGGGGGCAGGGCGGGATACGAGCAGTACTTC.

V and J are TRBV28 and TRBJ2-1; 11 positions agree with TRBD2. The CDR3 loop spans 16 amino acids. Germline lookup yields CDR1 MDHEN and CDR2 SYDVKM. V shed 5 bases and J 4 bases; nucleotides not matched to a gene: 7. CDR3 sequence (DNA): TGTGCCAGCAGTGAGCTGACTAGCGGGGCATACAATGAGCAGTTCTTC. Translation gives CASSELTSGAYNEQFF.

To note about this clonotype: A much larger clone differs from this one at a single base, so this may be a read error. The gene calls are TRBV12-3 or TRBV12-4 and TRBJ1-1, with D uncertain. The CDR3 runs 14 residues. The CDR3 sequence is CTSSPTGVVAEAFF. CDR3 sequence (DNA): TGTACCAGCAGCCCCACCGGGGTGGTGGCTGAAGCTTTCTTT.

Details on this clonotype: This may stem from a read error, because a much larger clone lies one nucleotide away. The chain is built from TRBV6-8 and TRBJ2-7; 13 bases align to TRBD2. Looked up from germline, CDR1 is MNHGY and CDR2 is SAAAGT. This CDR3 region has 19 residues. DNA of the CDR3: TGTGCCAGCAGTTTCCGAATGGAATGGACTAGCGGGAGTTCCTACGGGCAGTACTTC. It codes for CASSFRMEWTSGSSYGQYF.